This T cell receptor (beta chain) was captured by sequencing in a study of early T cells in non-severe SARS-CoV-2 infection. General observations from the study: Sequences matched to VDJdb favored anti-spike CD8 responses, while private and CD4 specificities were missed.

This clonotype occurred many times. The antigen is not known. As part of library construction, unique molecular identifiers were attached to individual cDNA molecules. One entry per CDR3 protein results from TCRdb running MiXCR on the 5' RACE reads. The sample includes around 30,000 distinct CDR3 sequences, more than 5% of them seen just once. V lost 0 bases and J lost 7, with 12 bases in between. This CDR3 comprises 13 residues. The germline CDR1 and CDR2 sequences are DFQATT and SNEGSKA (reference sequence). The sample taken for sequencing was whole blood. This chain joins TRBV20-1 and TRBJ1-2, with D possibly matching TRBD1 (5 bases). The source of this sequence is an adult who was a healthcare worker with PCR-confirmed SARS-CoV-2 infection or an uninfected control (not recorded which). The CDR3 spells CSARDRGTGGYTF. The DNA of the CDR3 is TGCAGTGCTAGAGATCGGGGGACGGGTGGCTACACCTTC.